This is a list of T cell receptor beta chains from one sample in a study of early T cells in non-severe SARS-CoV-2 infection. TCRdb itself ran the 5' RACE reads through MiXCR, one entry per CDR3 protein. The data show around 63,000 distinct CDR3 sequences, 10% seen once. Sequences were derived from whole blood, sampled at baseline. These receptors originate from an adult who was a healthcare worker with PCR-confirmed SARS-CoV-2 infection or an uninfected control (not recorded which). Both conserved end residues are trimmed from each CDR3.

TRBV28	14	ASSKMTGAGANVLT
TRBV7-3	10	ASSSGTDTQY
TRBV7-2	15	ASSRSGKSSGANVLT
TRBV11-2	13	ASSLDLGQGNEQF
TRBV20-1	12	SAMGGGKNTEAF
TRBV23-1	12	AIANSGREGSQY
TRBV30	10	ASGGRGAEAF
TRBV21-1	19	ASSPRHRDPRGYSGANVLT
TRBV28	10	ASSADSPFRD
TRBV20-1	9	KEGAGTEAF
TRBV7-8	17	ASSLQLAGGVGRTDTQY
TRBV4-2	14	ASSHRTGTQYNEQF
TRBV28	14	ASSLFGTGVHNEQF
TRBV19	12	ASNEASGSGELF
TRBV20-1	15	SARKEEREKGTDTQY
TRBV11-2	13	ASSLILGPRNTIY
TRBV7-2	12	ASSLGGLLYEQY